The entry below describes one T cell receptor beta chain. Its antigen is unidentified. TCRdb's table, derived via immunoSEQ multiplex PCR, lists solely in-frame clones and lacks some. The sample records about 60,000 clones, about 80% being singletons. Documented time point: week 11, during vaccination. It was 300 ug of mutant IDH1 20-mer peptide that made up each vaccine dose, given with topical imiquimod. Donors had new WHO grade 3 or 4 IDH1-mutant, ATRX-lost astrocytomas. The germline CDR1 and CDR2 sequences are SNHLY and FYNNEI. V lost 1 base to trimming and J lost 1 base, with 4 bases between them. The CDR3 has 14 amino acids. This entry is derived from a study of a mutant IDH1 vaccine in newly diagnosed glioma. Study as a whole: Beforehand, treatment had been radiotherapy, temozolomide, or both; the majority received both. Study findings and constraints: Immune responses arising from the vaccine appeared in approximately 92% of patients.

This receptor was taken from a man in his thirties or forties with glioma. This chain links TRBV2 with TRBJ1-4; no definite D call. The sequenced sample was PBMCs, obtained from a glioma patient whose treatment included an IDH1 peptide vaccine. The CDR3: CASSEVVTNEKLFF. The CDR3 bases are TGTGCCAGCAGTGAAGTGGTAACTAATGAAAAACTGTTTTTT.